This entry describes one T cell receptor (beta chain). The data belong to a study of blood T cell repertoires in COVID-19. Across the study: Acute and convalescent COVID-19 specimens originated in the United States, Italy and Spain. The cDNA or gDNA used as material had been derived from T cells, B-cell-depleted T cells, or PBMCs.

Authors' data handling: The assay estimated nucleated cells by amplifying reference gene primers. TCRdb's copy holds only in-frame clones and misses some; the assay was immunoSEQ multiplex PCR. The V and J calls and clone size come from that table; D and trimming were worked out from the DNA. The sample carries some 110,000 clones, 85% to 90% recorded once. This CDR3 is built from 13 residues. Germline V gene data show CDR1 as LNHNV and CDR2 as YYDKDF (reference sequence). Between the trimmed V and J ends, which lost 3 bases and 4 bases, there was a span of 9 bases. Sequenced sample: peripheral blood. The chain uses TRBV15 and TRBJ1-2; D possibly corresponds to TRBD1 (5 bases). The receptor was isolated from a human donor in a cohort sampled during active COVID-19. For the CDR3, the DNA is TGTGCCACCAGCAGGGACACAGCCTATGGCTACACCTTC. Residues: CATSRDTAYGYTF.